The entry below describes one T cell receptor beta chain. What it recognizes is unknown. This entry is derived from a study of OX40 agonist ivuxolimab in advanced cancers. Study background: Ivuxolimab, an antibody that agonizes OX40 (CD134), was administered to the patients. The diagnoses of dose-escalation patients were hepatocellular carcinoma, melanoma, renal cell or head and neck cancer.

General study findings and limits: Researchers did not determine the expanded peripheral T cells' antigen specificity.

Autoimmune disease history or systemic immunosuppression meant exclusion. The CDR3 is 15 residues long. Germline V CDR1 and CDR2: SEHNR, FQNEAQ (reference sequence). Trimming cost V 5 bases and J 12 bases; bases outside gene matches: 15. Produced via immunoSEQ multiplex PCR; TCRdb's table is partial and in-frame only. The table has 30,000 to 35,000 clones, roughly 89% seen once. The rearrangement uses TRBV7-9 and TRBJ2-1; 8 nucleotides match TRBD1. The receptor was isolated from an adult with an advanced solid tumor such as melanoma, head and neck, liver or kidney cancer. Here the sequenced sample was CD4+ or CD8+ T cells sorted from blood, taken in a trial of the OX40 agonist ivuxolimab. The DNA of the CDR3 is TGTGCCAGCAGCCGGCAGACAGGGGCCGCGGCAGCGCAGTTCTTC. Translating gives CASSRQTGAAAAQFF.